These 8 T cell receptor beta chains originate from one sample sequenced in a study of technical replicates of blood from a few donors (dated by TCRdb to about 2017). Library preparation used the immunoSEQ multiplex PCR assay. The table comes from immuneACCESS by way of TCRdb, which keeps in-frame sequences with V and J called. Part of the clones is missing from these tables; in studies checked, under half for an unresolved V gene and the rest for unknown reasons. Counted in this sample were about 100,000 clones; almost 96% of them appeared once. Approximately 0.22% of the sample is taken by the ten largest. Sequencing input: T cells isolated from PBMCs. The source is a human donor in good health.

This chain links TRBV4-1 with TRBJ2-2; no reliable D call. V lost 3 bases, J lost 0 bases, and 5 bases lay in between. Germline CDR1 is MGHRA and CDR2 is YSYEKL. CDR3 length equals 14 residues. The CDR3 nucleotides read TGCGCCAGCAGCCAGCACACGAACACCGGGGAGCTGTTTTTT. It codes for CASSQHTNTGELFF.

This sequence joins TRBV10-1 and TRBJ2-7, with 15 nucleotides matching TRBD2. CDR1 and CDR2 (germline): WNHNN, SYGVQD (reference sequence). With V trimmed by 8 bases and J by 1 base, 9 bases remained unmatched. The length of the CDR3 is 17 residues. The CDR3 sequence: CASSLGTSGRKSYEQYF. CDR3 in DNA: TGCGCCAGCTCGCTCGGGACTAGCGGGAGGAAATCCTACGAGCAGTACTTC.

The CDR3 coding sequence is TGTGCCAGCAGTTACCAAATAGCGGGAGGGCGGAACGAGCAGTACTTC. Protein: CASSYQIAGGRNEQYF. The rearrangement joins TRBV6-5 to TRBJ2-7; TRBD2 aligns across 11 bases. The CDR3 has 16 amino acids. V shed 2 bases, J shed 5 bases, and the junction held 8 bases outside the gene matches. The germline V gene has CDR1 MNHEY and CDR2 SVGAGI.

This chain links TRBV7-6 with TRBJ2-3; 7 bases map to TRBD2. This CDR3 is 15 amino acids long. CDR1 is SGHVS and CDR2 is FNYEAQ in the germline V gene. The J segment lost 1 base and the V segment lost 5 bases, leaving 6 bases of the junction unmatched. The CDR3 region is CASSPRAGGTDTQYF. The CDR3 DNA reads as TGTGCCAGCAGCCCAAGGGCGGGGGGCACAGATACGCAGTATTTT.

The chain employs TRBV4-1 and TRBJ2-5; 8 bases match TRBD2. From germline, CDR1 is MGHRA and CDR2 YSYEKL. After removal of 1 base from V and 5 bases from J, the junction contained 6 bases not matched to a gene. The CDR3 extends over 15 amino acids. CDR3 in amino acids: CASSQVGRGVETQYF. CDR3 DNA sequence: TGCGCCAGCAGCCAAGTCGGGAGGGGGGTTGAGACCCAGTACTTC.

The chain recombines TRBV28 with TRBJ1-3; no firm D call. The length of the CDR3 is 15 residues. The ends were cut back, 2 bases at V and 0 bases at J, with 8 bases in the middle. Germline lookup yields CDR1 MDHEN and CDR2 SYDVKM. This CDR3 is CASSLTPSSGNTIYF. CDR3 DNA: TGTGCCAGCAGTTTAACCCCGAGCTCTGGAAACACCATATATTTT.

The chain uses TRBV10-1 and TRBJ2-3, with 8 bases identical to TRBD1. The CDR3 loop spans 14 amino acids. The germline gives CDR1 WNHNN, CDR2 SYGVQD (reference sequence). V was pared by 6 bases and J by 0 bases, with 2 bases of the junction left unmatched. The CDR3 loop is CASSRTGSTDTQYF. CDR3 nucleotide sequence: TGCGCCAGCAGCCGGACAGGGAGCACAGATACGCAGTATTTT.

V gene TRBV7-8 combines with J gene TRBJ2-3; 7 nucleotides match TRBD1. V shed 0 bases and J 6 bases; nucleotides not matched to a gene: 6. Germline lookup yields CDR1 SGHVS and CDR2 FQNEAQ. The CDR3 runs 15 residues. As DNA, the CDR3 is TGTGCCAGCAGCTTAGCGAGGGGGCTACATGATACGCAGTATTTT. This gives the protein CASSLARGLHDTQYF.